These T cell receptor beta chains were read from a single sample in a study of chronic HIV infection and antiretroviral therapy. One entry per CDR3 protein results from TCRdb running MiXCR on the 5' RACE reads. The sample holds 30,000 to 45,000 distinct CDR3 sequences, around 8.7% seen once. The sequencing input was peripheral blood. The receptors here all came from an adult who had HIV and had not received antiretroviral therapy, or was an uninfected healthy control (not recorded which). The CDR3 runs from the conserved cysteine through the conserved F or W. Each record gives: D gene, V gene, J gene, clone size, CDR3 DNA, CDR3 protein. A D gene is named only where the DNA matches it firmly. Clone size is shown for a subset of rows, as once, few, many or a class of expanded clone.

-,TRBV7-9,TRBJ1-1,-,TGTGCCAGCAGGAAACAGGGCAGGTGGACTGAAGCTTTCTTT,CASRKQGRWTEAFF
TRBD2,TRBV2,TRBJ2-7,few,TGTGCCAGCAGTGAAGCGTTCAGCGGGAGCTCCTACGAGCAGTACTTC,CASSEAFSGSSYEQYF
TRBD1,TRBV29-1,TRBJ2-7,many,TGCAGCGTTGGGGGGATGGGGACAGGGGACACCAAGCAGTACTTC,CSVGGMGTGDTKQYF
-,TRBV6-6,TRBJ1-5,few,TGTGCCAGCAGTCAGACCAGGGGAGTAAGGCAGCCCCAGCATTTT,CASSQTRGVRQPQHF
-,TRBV20-1,TRBJ2-7,many,TGCAGTGCTAGAAGTTCGTTATCCTACGAGCAGTACTTC,CSARSSLSYEQYF
TRBD2,TRBV2,TRBJ2-3,few,TGTGCCAGCAGTGAAGCCGCGGGGGGGGATACGCAGTATTTT,CASSEAAGGDTQYF
-,TRBV28,TRBJ1-2,-,TGTGCCAGCAGTTTCGGACAGTATAACTATGGCTACACCTTC,CASSFGQYNYGYTF
-,TRBV28,TRBJ2-7,few,TGTGCCAGCCCCCCCCCAACTGGTCCCCCCGGCTCCTACGAGCAGTACTTC,CASPPPTGPPGSYEQYF
-,TRBV2,TRBJ2-1,many,TGTGCCAGCAGTGAAGCGCTAGGGCGGCCGGAGCAGTTCTTC,CASSEALGRPEQFF
-,TRBV28,TRBJ2-1,many,TGTGCCAGCACCCTTGGTTGGGGAAGCAATGAGCAGTTCTTC,CASTLGWGSNEQFF
TRBD1,TRBV20-1,TRBJ1-3,-,TGCAGTGCACGGGGACAGGGGATTCATGATTTTTCTGGAAACACCGTATATTTT,CSARGQGIHDFSGNTVYF
TRBD1,TRBV12-3/TRBV12-4,TRBJ2-1,many,TGTGCCAGCACTCCTCTCCCGGTACAGGGGGCAATGAATGAGCAGTTCTTC,CASTPLPVQGAMNEQFF
-,TRBV7-3,TRBJ2-1,many,TGTGCCAGCAGCTTAACCCCCGGCGCTCGTGAGCAGTTCTTC,CASSLTPGAREQFF
-,TRBV28,TRBJ1-1,-,TGTGCCAGCAGTTTCCCTATGAACACTGAAGCTTTCTTT,CASSFPMNTEAFF
-,TRBV10-3,TRBJ2-7,many,TGTGCCATCATGGGCGGGGTAAGCTCCTACGAGCAGTACTTC,CAIMGGVSSYEQYF